The clone carrying this T cell receptor (beta chain) has ten or more counts. The target antigen is unknown. These data are taken from a study of regulatory T cells in long-lasting Graves disease. Combining iRepertoire HTBI primers with Arm-PCR of CDR3 regions, the authors built TCR beta libraries. MiXCR, run by TCRdb on the multiplex PCR reads, gives a single entry per CDR3 protein. This sample has around 420,000 distinct CDR3 sequences, with 15% found just once. Indicated time point: newly diagnosed GD, antithyroid drugs for less than 3 months. Extracted PBMC RNA gave rise to the TCR library. Study outcomes and limitations: Peripheral blood, not thyroid tissue, was the sole material studied.

In addition, the sample was reused for a study of T cells in Graves' hyperthyroidism and ophthalmopathy.

This TCR came from a woman in her 40s with Graves disease. This specimen was peripheral blood mononuclear cells (PBMCs), taken at new diagnosis, from a patient treated with antithyroid drugs.

CDR3 region: CASSPWTGEPQHF. The CDR3 DNA follows: TGTGCCAGCAGTCCATGGACAGGGGAGCCCCAGCATTTT. The chain uses TRBV28 and TRBJ1-5; TRBD1 aligns across 9 bases. Germline loops: CDR1 MDHEN, CDR2 SYDVKM. The junction had 4 bases not matched to a gene; V was cut back by 5 bases and J by 8 bases. CDR3 length: 13 amino acids.